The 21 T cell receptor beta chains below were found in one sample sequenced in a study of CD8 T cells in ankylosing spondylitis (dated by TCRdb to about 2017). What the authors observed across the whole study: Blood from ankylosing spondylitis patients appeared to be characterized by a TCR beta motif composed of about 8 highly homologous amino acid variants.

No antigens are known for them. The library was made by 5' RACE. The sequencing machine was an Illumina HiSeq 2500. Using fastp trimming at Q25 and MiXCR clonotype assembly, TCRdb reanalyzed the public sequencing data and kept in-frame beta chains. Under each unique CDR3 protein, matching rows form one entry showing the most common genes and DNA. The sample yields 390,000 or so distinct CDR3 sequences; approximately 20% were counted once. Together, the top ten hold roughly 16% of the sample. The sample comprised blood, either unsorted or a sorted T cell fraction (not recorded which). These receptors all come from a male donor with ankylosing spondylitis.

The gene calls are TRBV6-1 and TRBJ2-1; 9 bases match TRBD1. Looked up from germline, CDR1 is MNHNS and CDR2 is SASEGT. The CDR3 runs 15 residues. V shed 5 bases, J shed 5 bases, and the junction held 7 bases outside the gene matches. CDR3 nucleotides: TGTGCCAGCAGTAGATGGACAGGGGCGCACAATGAGCAGTTCTTC. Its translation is CASSRWTGAHNEQFF.

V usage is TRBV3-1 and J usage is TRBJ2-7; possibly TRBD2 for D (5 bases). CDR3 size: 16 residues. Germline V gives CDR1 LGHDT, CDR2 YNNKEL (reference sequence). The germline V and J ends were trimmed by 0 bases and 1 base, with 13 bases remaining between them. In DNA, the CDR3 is TGTGCCAGCAGCCAAGACCGTAGCGCGATGTCCTACGAGCAGTACTTC. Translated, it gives CASSQDRSAMSYEQYF.

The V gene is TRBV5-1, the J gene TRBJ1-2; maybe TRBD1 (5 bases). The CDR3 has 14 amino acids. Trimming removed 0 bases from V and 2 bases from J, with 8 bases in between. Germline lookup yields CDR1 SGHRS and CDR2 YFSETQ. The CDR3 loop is CASSLATANYGYTF. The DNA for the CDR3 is TGCGCCAGCAGCTTGGCGACAGCAAACTATGGCTACACCTTC.

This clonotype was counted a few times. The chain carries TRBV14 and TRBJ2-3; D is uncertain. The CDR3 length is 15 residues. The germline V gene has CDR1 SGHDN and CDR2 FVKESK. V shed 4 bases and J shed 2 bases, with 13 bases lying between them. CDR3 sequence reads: CASSPLTDFTDTQYF. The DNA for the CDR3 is TGTGCCAGCAGCCCCCTAACGGATTTCACAGATACGCAGTATTTT.

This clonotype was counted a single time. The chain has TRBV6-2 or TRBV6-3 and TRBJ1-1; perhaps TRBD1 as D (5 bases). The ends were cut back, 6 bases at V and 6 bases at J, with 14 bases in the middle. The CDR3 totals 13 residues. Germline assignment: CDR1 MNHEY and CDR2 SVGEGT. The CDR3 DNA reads TGTGCCAGCAGGGGGGTAGGTCGCGCTGAAGCTTTCTTT. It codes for CASRGVGRAEAFF.

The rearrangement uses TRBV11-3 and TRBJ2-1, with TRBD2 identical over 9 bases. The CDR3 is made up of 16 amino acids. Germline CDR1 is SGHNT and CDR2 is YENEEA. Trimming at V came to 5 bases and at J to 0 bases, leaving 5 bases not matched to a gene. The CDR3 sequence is CASSPGLAHSYNEQFF. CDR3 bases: TGTGCCAGCAGCCCGGGACTAGCACACTCCTACAATGAGCAGTTCTTC.

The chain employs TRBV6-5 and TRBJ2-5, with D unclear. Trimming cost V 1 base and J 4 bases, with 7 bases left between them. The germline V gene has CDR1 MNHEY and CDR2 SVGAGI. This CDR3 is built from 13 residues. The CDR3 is CASSYLRRETQYF. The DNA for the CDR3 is TGTGCCAGCAGTTACTTGCGGAGAGAGACCCAGTACTTC.

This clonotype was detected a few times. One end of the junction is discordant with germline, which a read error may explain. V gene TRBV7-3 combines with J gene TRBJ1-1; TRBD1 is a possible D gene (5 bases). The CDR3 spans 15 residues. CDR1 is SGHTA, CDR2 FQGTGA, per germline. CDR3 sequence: CASSITKTVGTEAFF. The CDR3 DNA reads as TGTGCCAGCAGCATAACAAAGACAGTCGGCACTGAAGCTTTCTTT.

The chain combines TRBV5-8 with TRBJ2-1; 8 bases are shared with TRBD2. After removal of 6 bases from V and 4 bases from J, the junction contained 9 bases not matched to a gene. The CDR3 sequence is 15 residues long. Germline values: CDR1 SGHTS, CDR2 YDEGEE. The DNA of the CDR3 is TGTGCCAGCATCCGCGGGGCTAGCGGGTACAATGAGCAGTTCTTC. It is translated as CASIRGASGYNEQFF.

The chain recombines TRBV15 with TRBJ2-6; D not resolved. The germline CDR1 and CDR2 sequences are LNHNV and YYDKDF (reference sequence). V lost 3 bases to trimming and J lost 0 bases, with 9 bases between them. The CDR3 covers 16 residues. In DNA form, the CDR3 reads TGTGCCACCAGCAGGTCTACGGTCTCTGGGGCCAACGTCCTGACTTTC. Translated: CATSRSTVSGANVLTF.

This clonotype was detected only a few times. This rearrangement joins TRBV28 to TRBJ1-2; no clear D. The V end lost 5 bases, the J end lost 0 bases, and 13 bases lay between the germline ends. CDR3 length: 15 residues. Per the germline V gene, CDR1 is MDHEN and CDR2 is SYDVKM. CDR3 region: CASSAPAGANYGYTF. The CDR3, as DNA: TGTGCCAGCAGTGCCCCCGCGGGAGCTAACTATGGCTACACCTTC.

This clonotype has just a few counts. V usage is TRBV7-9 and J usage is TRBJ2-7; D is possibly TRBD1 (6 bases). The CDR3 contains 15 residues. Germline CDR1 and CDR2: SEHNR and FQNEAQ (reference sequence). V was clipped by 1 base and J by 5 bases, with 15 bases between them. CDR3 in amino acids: CASSLVGTPSNEQYF. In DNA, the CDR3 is TGTGCCAGCAGCTTAGTAGGGACACCGTCTAACGAGCAGTACTTC.

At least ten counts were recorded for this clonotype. The CDR3 sequence: CASSPTTGGIQPQHF. The CDR3 DNA reads as TGTGCCAGCAGCCCAACGACGGGCGGGATCCAGCCCCAGCATTTT. The chain joins TRBV7-8 to TRBJ1-5; D not resolved. The CDR3 runs to 15 residues. V was trimmed by 5 bases and J by 7 bases, leaving 18 bases between them. Germline CDR1 and CDR2: SGHVS and FQNEAQ.

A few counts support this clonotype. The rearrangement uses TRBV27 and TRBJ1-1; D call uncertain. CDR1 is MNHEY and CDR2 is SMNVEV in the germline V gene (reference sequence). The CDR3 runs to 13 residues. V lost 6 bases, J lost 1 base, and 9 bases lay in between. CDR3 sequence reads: CASSIAGNTEAFF. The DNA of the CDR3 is TGTGCCAGCAGCATAGCGGGGAACACTGAAGCTTTCTTT.

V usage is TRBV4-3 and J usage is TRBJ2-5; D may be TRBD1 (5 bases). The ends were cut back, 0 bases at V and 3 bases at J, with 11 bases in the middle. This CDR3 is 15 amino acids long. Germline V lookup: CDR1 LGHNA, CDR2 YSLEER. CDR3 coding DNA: TGCGCCAGCAGCCAAGATTATGGCAGGGAAGAGACCCAGTACTTC. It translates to CASSQDYGREETQYF.

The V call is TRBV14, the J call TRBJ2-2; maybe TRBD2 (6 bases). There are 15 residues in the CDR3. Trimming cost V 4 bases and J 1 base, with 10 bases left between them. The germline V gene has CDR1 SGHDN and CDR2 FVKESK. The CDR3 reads CASSRDWMNTGELFF. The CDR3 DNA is TGTGCCAGCAGCCGGGACTGGATGAACACCGGGGAGCTGTTTTTT.

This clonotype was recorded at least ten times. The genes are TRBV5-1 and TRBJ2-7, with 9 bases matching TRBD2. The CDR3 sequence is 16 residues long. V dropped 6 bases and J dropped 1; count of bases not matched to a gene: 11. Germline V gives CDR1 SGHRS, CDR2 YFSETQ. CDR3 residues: CASNLRTSGPSYEQYF. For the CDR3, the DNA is TGCGCCAGCAACCTCCGTACTAGCGGGCCTTCCTACGAGCAGTACTTC.

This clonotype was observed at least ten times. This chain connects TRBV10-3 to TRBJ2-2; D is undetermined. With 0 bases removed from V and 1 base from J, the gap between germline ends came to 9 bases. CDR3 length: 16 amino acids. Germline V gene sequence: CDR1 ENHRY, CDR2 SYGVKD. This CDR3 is CAISESGRLNTGELFF. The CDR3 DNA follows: TGTGCCATCAGTGAGTCGGGTCGGCTGAACACCGGGGAGCTGTTTTTT.

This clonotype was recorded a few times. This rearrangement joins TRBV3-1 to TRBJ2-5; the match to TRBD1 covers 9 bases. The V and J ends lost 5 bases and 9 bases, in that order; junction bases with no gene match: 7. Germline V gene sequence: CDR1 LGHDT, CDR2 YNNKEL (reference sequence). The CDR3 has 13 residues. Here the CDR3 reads CASSNPGQGPQYF. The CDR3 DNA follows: TGTGCCAGCAGCAATCCGGGACAGGGACCCCAGTACTTC.

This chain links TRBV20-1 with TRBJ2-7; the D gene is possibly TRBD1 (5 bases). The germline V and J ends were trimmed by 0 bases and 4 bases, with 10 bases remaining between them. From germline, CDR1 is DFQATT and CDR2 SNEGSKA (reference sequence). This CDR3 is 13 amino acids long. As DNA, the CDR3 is TGCAGTGCTAGAGATTACAGGCCGTACGAGCAGTACTTC. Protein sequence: CSARDYRPYEQYF.

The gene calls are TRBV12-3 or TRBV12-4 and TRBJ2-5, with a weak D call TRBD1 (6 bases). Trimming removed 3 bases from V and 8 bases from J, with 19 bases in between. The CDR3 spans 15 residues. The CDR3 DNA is TGTGCCAGCAGTTTCGACGGACAGACAAGAGATACCCAGTACTTC. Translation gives CASSFDGQTRDTQYF.